This T cell receptor beta chain was captured by sequencing in a study of CD4+ T cells in melanoma. Assay: immunoSEQ multiplex PCR; the TCRdb copy retains only in-frame clones and omits some. Of over 130,000 clones in the sample, roughly 91% were seen once. J gave up 5 bases and V 5 bases, and 5 bases lay outside the gene matches. The CDR3 has 15 residues. In germline, CDR1 is MNHNS, CDR2 SASEGT. A note on this clone: The antigen remains undetermined.

Study outcomes and limitations: Diverse differentiation states were reported for melanoma neoantigen-specific CD4+ T cells.

This sequence joins TRBV6-1 and TRBJ2-7, with TRBD2 matching 14 bases. The sequence derives from a human donor with melanoma. CDR3 sequence: CASSPGTSGGDEQYF. The CDR3 DNA follows: TGTGCCAGCAGTCCGGGGACTAGCGGGGGAGACGAGCAGTACTTC.